The 11 T cell receptor beta chains given below trace back to one sample, sequenced in a study of CD8 T cells in ankylosing spondylitis. Points from the study as a whole: In ankylosing spondylitis blood, a motif of fewer than 10 highly homologous TCR beta variants appeared characteristic.

TCRdb passed the 5' RACE reads through MiXCR, listing each CDR3 protein once. This table has around 220,000 distinct CDR3 sequences, approximately 20% appearing once. These TCRs' antigens remain unknown. Material: blood, either unsorted or a sorted T cell fraction (not recorded which). The receptors originated from a male donor with ankylosing spondylitis.

The rearrangement joins TRBV7-9 to TRBJ2-1; 13 bases agree with TRBD2. This CDR3 contains 16 residues. Per germline, CDR1 SEHNR and CDR2 FQNEAQ (reference sequence). The trim removed 1 base at V and 7 bases at J, leaving 4 bases unmatched. The DNA of the CDR3 is TGTGCCAGCAGCTTAGAACTAGCGGGAGGGCGGAATGAGCAGTTCTTC. Translating gives CASSLELAGGRNEQFF.

This clonotype was picked up many times. This chain uses TRBV12-3 or TRBV12-4 with TRBJ1-4; D gene unclear. V was cut by 3 bases and J by 7 bases, with 9 bases left in between. This CDR3 spans 13 amino acids. This chain's CDR3 is CASSLAYLEKLFF. The CDR3 region has the DNA TGTGCCAGCAGTTTGGCCTACCTTGAAAAACTGTTTTTT.

The J gene is TRBJ2-1, the V gene TRBV20-1, with 9 positions matching TRBD2. CDR3 size: 17 residues. Germline assignment: CDR1 DFQATT and CDR2 SNEGSKA (reference sequence). V trimming: 3 bases; J trimming: 0 bases; junction bases outside the gene matches: 9. The CDR3 nucleotides read TGCAGTGCTAGTGCGAGCGGGGGGCGTAGCTCCTACAATGAGCAGTTCTTC. Translated, it gives CSASASGGRSSYNEQFF.

This clonotype was counted at least ten times. This chain links TRBV4-3 with TRBJ2-2, with 10 bases matching TRBD2. The CDR3 has 18 amino acids. CDR1 and CDR2 (germline): LGHNA, YSLEER. V was pared by 0 bases and J by 1 base, with 5 bases of the junction left unmatched. For the CDR3, the DNA is TGCGCCAGCAGCCAAGAACCTAGCGGGAGATTGAACACCGGGGAGCTGTTTTTT. As protein: CASSQEPSGRLNTGELFF.

V is TRBV12-3 or TRBV12-4 and J is TRBJ2-7; D is perhaps TRBD2 (7 bases). The CDR3 spans 13 residues. V dropped 1 base and J dropped 7 bases, with 11 bases sitting between them. CDR3 in DNA: TGTGCCAGCAGTTTAGGGACAGCGGGAGAGCAGTACTTC. It codes for CASSLGTAGEQYF.

The gene calls are TRBV11-3 and TRBJ2-1; D is tentatively TRBD1 or TRBD2 (5 bases each). V was clipped by 5 bases and J by 7 bases, with 12 bases between them. The germline gives CDR1 SGHNT, CDR2 YENEEA. CDR3 size: 13 residues. The DNA of the CDR3 is TGTGCCAGCAGCGTACGGGACGGGAATGAGCAGTTCTTC. Translating gives CASSVRDGNEQFF.

This clonotype was picked up a small number of times. V usage is TRBV12-3 or TRBV12-4 and J usage is TRBJ2-5; D possibly corresponds to TRBD2 (7 bases). V lost 3 bases, J lost 4 bases, and 12 bases lay in between. The CDR3 length is 14 residues. The CDR3 sequence: CASSFGGGRETQYF. In nucleotides, the CDR3 is TGTGCCAGCAGTTTCGGGGGCGGGAGAGAGACCCAGTACTTC.

This clonotype was seen only a few times. The CDR3 sequence: CAWNRQDDGYTF. The CDR3 coding sequence is TGTGCCTGGAACAGGCAAGACGATGGCTACACCTTC. This rearrangement joins TRBV30 to TRBJ1-2; possible D gene TRBD1, 5 bases. The V and J ends lost 4 bases and 6 bases respectively, with 12 bases between them. The length of the CDR3 is 12 residues. Germline V lookup: CDR1 GTSNPN, CDR2 SVGIG (reference sequence).

V is TRBV4-2 and J is TRBJ2-1, with 8 nucleotides matching TRBD2. V shed 4 bases, J shed 0 bases, and the junction held 17 bases outside the gene matches. Germline CDR1 LGHNA, CDR2 YNFKEQ. This CDR3 has 20 residues. CDR3 protein: CASSPNGAGAERSSYNEQFF. The CDR3 DNA is TGTGCCAGCAGCCCCAATGGAGCGGGAGCCGAGCGAAGCTCCTACAATGAGCAGTTCTTC.

This clonotype was found many times. The rearrangement joins TRBV12-3 or TRBV12-4 to TRBJ2-3; perhaps D is TRBD1 or TRBD2 (5 bases each). This CDR3 has 14 residues. V lost 8 bases and J lost 4, with 16 bases in between. CDR3 sequence reads: CASFEGLKPDTQYF. The CDR3 DNA follows: TGTGCCAGCTTTGAGGGGCTAAAGCCAGATACGCAGTATTTT.

This rearrangement joins TRBV4-2 to TRBJ2-1; 9 positions agree with TRBD2. The V and J ends lost 2 bases and 10 bases, in that order; junction bases with no gene match: 9. The CDR3 consists of 15 residues. Per germline, CDR1 LGHNA and CDR2 YNFKEQ. The CDR3 loop reads CASSQPGLAGYEQFF. CDR3 coding DNA: TGTGCCAGCAGCCAACCGGGACTAGCAGGCTACGAGCAGTTCTTC.